This TCR beta chain was retrieved from a study of breast tumors, draining lymph nodes, adjacent tissues. TCRdb reprocessed the multiplex PCR reads via MiXCR and lists one record per CDR3 protein. Among 100,000 to 150,000 distinct CDR3 sequences listed, nearly 20% were seen once. Germline values: CDR1 SGHTA, CDR2 FQGTGA. J was trimmed by 7 bases and V by 6 bases; bases with no gene match: 10. CDR3 length: 17 amino acids. This clonotype has a count of ten or more. Breast cancer patients provided tissue from their axillary draining lymph nodes. The rearrangement links TRBV7-3 to TRBJ2-1; 15 bases match TRBD2. Sequencing was done on a sample of axillary lymph node tissue. The sequence came from a female donor with breast cancer. Some clones in this sample may be carry-over from other donors' samples. The CDR3 bases are TGTGCCAGCAGTCACAATCAAGGGACTAGCGGGGGGAATGAGCAGTTCTTC. Translation: CASSHNQGTSGGNEQFF.